This is a list of T cell receptor beta chains from one sample in a study of shared clonotypes between healthy human individuals. Profiled with immunoSEQ multiplex PCR; TCRdb holds only in-frame clones, not every one. The table shows around 1.9 million clones, with roughly 91% occurring only once. Sequencing was done on a sample of naive CD8+ T cells from PBMCs. All receptors derive from a man between 18 and 35 years old in good health. Some clones in this sample may be carry-over from other donors' samples. CDR3s include the opening cysteine and the closing phenylalanine or tryptophan. The D gene is left open where the match is weak. Size values are once, few and many counts, or a class for expanded clones, and some rows have none.

>TRBV4-2|TRBJ1-1|TRBD1|NA
TGTGCCAGCAGCCAAGACGGACAGGGAAGAAGCACTGAAGCTTTCTTT
CASSQDGQGRSTEAFF
>TRBV27|TRBJ2-7|TRBD2|once
TGTGCCAGCAGTCCGGATGGACTAGCGGGAATCTACGAGCAGTACTTC
CASSPDGLAGIYEQYF
>TRBV6-6|TRBJ1-4|NA|NA
TGTGCCAGCAGTTACTTCGAGGGGGGCGGAAGTGAAAAACTGTTTTTT
CASSYFEGGGSEKLFF
>TRBV29-1|TRBJ2-1|TRBD1|NA
TGCAGCGTTGAAGATTTAAGGACAGGGGTTAATAACAATGAGCAGTTCTTC
CSVEDLRTGVNNNEQFF
>TRBV19|TRBJ2-3|TRBD2|NA
TGTGCCAGTAGTATAAGGCTAGCGGGCGATACGCAGTATTTT
CASSIRLAGDTQYF
>TRBV7-9|TRBJ1-1|TRBD1|few
TGTGCCAGCAGCTTAGAGGACAGGGACACTGAAGCTTTCTTT
CASSLEDRDTEAFF
>TRBV6-1|TRBJ1-1|NA|NA
TGTGCCAGCAGTGAAGATTGGCAGCTGAACACTGAAGCTTTCTTT
CASSEDWQLNTEAFF
>TRBV27|TRBJ2-1|NA|NA
TGTGCCAGCAGTTTAAGAGCGGTCTCCTACAATGAGCAGTTCTTC
CASSLRAVSYNEQFF
>TRBV7-3|TRBJ2-3|NA|NA
TGTGCCAGCAGCTTTGACCTCACAGATACGCAGTATTTT
CASSFDLTDTQYF
>TRBV27|TRBJ2-2|NA|NA
TGTGCCAGCAGTTTTGCCCAGAACACCGGGGAGCTGTTTTTT
CASSFAQNTGELFF
>TRBV27|TRBJ2-2|NA|NA
TGTGCCAGCAGTTGGATAGGTACCGGGGAGCTGTTTTTT
CASSWIGTGELFF
>TRBV5-1|TRBJ1-2|TRBD1|NA
TGCGCCAGCAGCTCGAGGACAGGGGGCAACTATGGCTACACCTTC
CASSSRTGGNYGYTF
>TRBV29-1|TRBJ2-7|TRBD2|NA
TGCAGCGTTGAAGGGGGTAGCGGGGGGAGCTCCTACGAGCAGTACTTC
CSVEGGSGGSSYEQYF
>TRBV19|TRBJ2-3|TRBD1|once
TGTGCCAGTAGTATACGAGGACAGGGGATTGATACGCAGTATTTT
CASSIRGQGIDTQYF
>TRBV10-3|TRBJ2-7|TRBD2|NA
TGTGCCATCAGAGTGGGACTAGCGGGTCCTGAGGGAACCTACGAGCAGTACTTC
CAIRVGLAGPEGTYEQYF
>TRBV7-3|TRBJ2-1|NA|NA
TGTGCCAGCAGCCTAGGGCTTAACAATGAGCAGTTCTTC
CASSLGLNNEQFF
>TRBV7-9|TRBJ1-3|NA|NA
TGTGCCAGCAGCCTCCTGGGGGGGTCTGGAAACACCATATATTTT
CASSLLGGSGNTIYF
>TRBV4-3|TRBJ1-1|NA|NA
TGCGCCAGCAGCCAAGATCTGCAGGGCTTTAGGACTGAAGCTTTCTTT
CASSQDLQGFRTEAFF
>TRBV28|TRBJ1-2|NA|NA
TGTGCCAGCAGTTCCCTTGGGGGCTTTAACTATGGCTACACCTTC
CASSSLGGFNYGYTF
>TRBV7-3|TRBJ2-1|TRBD2|NA
TGTGCCAGCAGCTTAGTCGGGACTAGCGGGATCAATGAGCAGTTCTTC
CASSLVGTSGINEQFF
>TRBV2|TRBJ2-7|NA|NA
TGTGCCAGCAGTGAAAAAGGGACCCAATGGGAGCAGTACTTC
CASSEKGTQWEQYF
>TRBV7-8|TRBJ2-5|NA|NA
TGTGCCAGCAGCTTAGTGGGAGAGGTCGAAGAGACCCAGTACTTC
CASSLVGEVEETQYF
>TRBV15|TRBJ2-1|TRBD2|NA
TGTGCCACCAGCTCTCGAGCGGGAGTAGGCAATGAGCAGTTCTTC
CATSSRAGVGNEQFF
>TRBV27|TRBJ2-1|NA|NA
TGTGCCAGCAGTCCCCTAACAGGATACAATGAGCAGTTCTTC
CASSPLTGYNEQFF
>TRBV10-3|TRBJ2-7|NA|NA
TGTGCCATCAGTACGGACCTGAAAGTTCGAGAGCAGTACTTC
CAISTDLKVREQYF
>TRBV9|TRBJ2-5|TRBD2|NA
TGTGCCAGCAGCCCCTGGGGACTAGCGGAGACCCAGTACTTC
CASSPWGLAETQYF
>TRBV27|TRBJ1-2|NA|NA
TGTGCCAGCAATTTGACAGGATGGTATGGCTACACCTTC
CASNLTGWYGYTF
>TRBV7-8|TRBJ2-5|TRBD1|NA
TGTGCCAGCAGTCTCTGGGACAGGTCGCAAGAGACCCAGTACTTC
CASSLWDRSQETQYF
>TRBV10-2|TRBJ2-2|NA|NA
TGCGCCAGCAGTCCCCTTGGGGGAGCCGGGGAGCTGTTTTTT
CASSPLGGAGELFF
>TRBV27|TRBJ2-1|NA|NA
TGTGCCAGCAGCCCCATCTGGGGGGCTAGGGTTGAGCAGTTCTTC
CASSPIWGARVEQFF
>TRBV19|TRBJ2-1|TRBD2|NA
TGTGCCAGTAGCTTAGCGGGAGGGCCCAATGAGCAGTTCTTC
CASSLAGGPNEQFF
>TRBV6-5|TRBJ1-2|TRBD1|NA
TGTGCCAGCAGTTACAGGGGGCACCCGCTTTATGGCTACACCTTC
CASSYRGHPLYGYTF
>TRBV11-2|TRBJ2-7|TRBD2|NA
TGTGCCAGCAGCTTAACTAGCGGGAGGGCCTACGAGCAGTACTTC
CASSLTSGRAYEQYF
>TRBV6-5|TRBJ2-5|TRBD2|NA
TGTGCCAGCAGGATGGGCGGGGGGGCCCGGGGGACCCAGTACTTC
CASRMGGGARGTQYF
>TRBV7-9|TRBJ2-7|NA|NA
TGTGCCAGCGGGGGGGACAGGTTGTACGAGCAGTACTTC
CASGGDRLYEQYF
>TRBV9|TRBJ2-7|TRBD1|NA
TGTGCCAGCAGCGTAGCCCAGGGGGCCGGCTACGAGCAGTACTTC
CASSVAQGAGYEQYF
>TRBV27|TRBJ2-1|TRBD2|NA
TGTGCCAGCAGTTTTGGATTTGCCGGACTAGGGAATTTCAATGAGCAGTTCTTC
CASSFGFAGLGNFNEQFF
>TRBV29-1|TRBJ2-7|NA|NA
TGCAGCGTTGTGATGGGGCCCCCCGGCTCCTACGAGCAGTACTTC
CSVVMGPPGSYEQYF
>TRBV7-9|TRBJ2-2|NA|NA
TGTGCCAGCAGCTTTACTAGCCGGTTCGGGGAGCTGTTTTTT
CASSFTSRFGELFF
>TRBV7-6|TRBJ2-7|TRBD2|NA
TGTGCCAGCAGCCTCGGACTAGCGGGAGCCTACGAGCAGTACTTC
CASSLGLAGAYEQYF
>TRBV6-5|TRBJ2-7|NA|NA
TGTGCCAGCAGCGGATCAGGGACCTACGAGCAGTACTTC
CASSGSGTYEQYF
>TRBV28|TRBJ2-3|NA|NA
TGTGCCAGCAGTTTAAACGGTCTTAGCACAGATACGCAGTATTTT
CASSLNGLSTDTQYF
>TRBV7-9|TRBJ1-5|NA|once
TGTGCCAGCAGCTCCGGGACGACGGTCGGTCAGCCCCAGCATTTT
CASSSGTTVGQPQHF
>TRBV2|TRBJ1-4|NA|once
TGTGCCAGCAGTGACGGCGGGCCTTTGGGGGTAGAAAAACTGTTTTTT
CASSDGGPLGVEKLFF
>TRBV29-1|TRBJ1-1|NA|NA
TGCAGCGTTTCGGACCGACTGAGCCACACTGAAGCTTTCTTT
CSVSDRLSHTEAFF
>TRBV7-3|TRBJ1-5|TRBD1|NA
TGTGCCAGCAGCTCCCCACCAGTGCCGGGACAGCGGAATCAGCCCCAGCATTTT
CASSSPPVPGQRNQPQHF